The 21 T cell receptor beta chains presented below share a single source sample, sequenced in a study of PD-1 blockade in mismatch repair-deficient tumors. Some clones are missing from TCRdb's copy, which holds only in-frame ones; the method was immunoSEQ multiplex PCR. Found here are over 30,000 clones, around 80% of them singletons; the top ten hold approximately 3.6%. Specimen: PBMCs, collected less than 7 weeks after starting pembrolizumab. The receptor source for this set is an adult with mismatch repair-deficient cancer.

This clone was recorded only once. The gene calls are TRBV7-3 and TRBJ2-1; possibly TRBD1 for D (6 bases). The germline CDR1 and CDR2 sequences are SGHTA and FQGTGA. CDR3 length equals 14 residues. The V gene lost 5 bases and the J gene lost 5 bases, with 13 bases spanning the gap. DNA of the CDR3: TGTGCCAGCAGCCCACAGGGTCCGAACAATGAGCAGTTCTTC. Translation gives CASSPQGPNNEQFF.

The chain recombines TRBV2 with TRBJ2-5; D might be TRBD1 (6 bases). Trimming took 2 bases from V and 1 from J, leaving 8 bases between them. From germline, CDR1 is SNHLY and CDR2 FYNNEI. This CDR3 is 14 amino acids long. The CDR3 nucleotides read TGTGCCAGCAGTGAAACAGGGCCCCAAGAGACCCAGTACTTC. This translates into CASSETGPQETQYF. Filled out from reference TRBV2 and TRBJ2-5, the complete variable domain reads EPEVTQTPSHQVTQMGQEVILRCVPISNHLYFYWYRQILGQKVEFLVSFYNNEISEKSEIFDDQFSVERPDGSNFTLKIRSTKLEDSAMYFCASSETGPQETQYFGPGTRLLVL.

This clone was observed a few times. The rearrangement links TRBV30 to TRBJ2-7, with D tentatively TRBD1 (5 bases). This CDR3 is built from 11 residues. Trimming removed 5 bases from V and 1 base from J, with 6 bases in between. Germline V gene sequence: CDR1 GTSNPN, CDR2 SVGIG (reference sequence). The CDR3 region is CAWGQSYEQYF. The CDR3 nucleotides are TGTGCCTGGGGACAATCCTACGAGCAGTACTTC.

The J gene is TRBJ1-2, the V gene TRBV5-1; TRBD1 agrees at 7 bases. V shed 4 bases and J 0 bases; nucleotides not matched to a gene: 3. Germline V gene data show CDR1 as SGHRS and CDR2 as YFSETQ. The CDR3 extends over 14 amino acids. The CDR3 DNA reads TGCGCCAGCAGCCCGGACAGGACTAACTATGGCTACACCTTC. It encodes CASSPDRTNYGYTF.

The rearrangement joins TRBV5-6 to TRBJ2-1; 8 nucleotides match TRBD1. The germline CDR1 and CDR2 sequences are SGHDT and YYEEEE. The CDR3 loop spans 17 amino acids. V was clipped by 1 base and J by 2 bases; unmatched bases: 8. CDR3 residues: CASSLPRTGFAYNEQFF. For the CDR3, the DNA is TGTGCCAGCAGCTTGCCCCGGACAGGGTTCGCCTACAATGAGCAGTTCTTC.

The rearrangement links TRBV5-1 to TRBJ1-2, with 10 bases aligning to TRBD1. This CDR3 has 11 amino acids. V shed 9 bases and J 8 bases; nucleotides not matched to a gene: 4. Germline V gene lookup returns CDR1 SGHRS and CDR2 YFSETQ. The CDR3 spells CATGTGDGYTF. CDR3 DNA sequence: TGCGCCACTGGGACAGGGGACGGCTACACCTTC. Filled out from reference TRBV5-1 and TRBJ1-2, the complete variable domain reads KAGVTQTPRYLIKTRGQQVTLSCSPISGHRSVSWYQQTPGQGLQFLFEYFSETQRNKGNFPGRFSGRQFSNSRSEMNVSTLELGDSALYLCATGTGDGYTFGSGTRLTVV.

The rearrangement uses TRBV2 and TRBJ2-2; 9 bases are shared with TRBD2. V shed 8 bases and J 1 base; nucleotides not matched to a gene: 5. The germline gives CDR1 SNHLY, CDR2 FYNNEI. CDR3 length equals 15 residues. CDR3 sequence reads: CASEETSGNTGELFF. The CDR3 region has the DNA TGTGCCAGCGAGGAGACTAGCGGGAACACCGGGGAGCTGTTTTTT. The whole variable domain, filled in from reference TRBV2 and TRBJ2-2, reads EPEVTQTPSHQVTQMGQEVILRCVPISNHLYFYWYRQILGQKVEFLVSFYNNEISEKSEIFDDQFSVERPDGSNFTLKIRSTKLEDSAMYFCASEETSGNTGELFFGEGSRLTVL.

CDR3 residues: CASSPSGREETQYF. Written as DNA, the CDR3 is TGTGCCAGCAGCCCTAGCGGGAGGGAGGAGACCCAGTACTTC. V and J are TRBV9 and TRBJ2-5; TRBD2 matches at 12 bases. V was pared by 4 bases and J by 5 bases, with 3 bases of the junction left unmatched. Germline V lookup: CDR1 SGDLS, CDR2 YYNGEE. The CDR3 length is 14 residues.

CDR3 nucleotide sequence: TGTGCCACCAGACTCCGGTCGGGGACAGGGCAAGAGACCCAGTACTTC. It codes for CATRLRSGTGQETQYF. This chain connects TRBV15 to TRBJ2-5; 9 bases are shared with TRBD1. The germline CDR1 and CDR2 sequences are LNHNV and YYDKDF (reference sequence). The CDR3 is 16 residues long. V trimming: 6 bases; J trimming: 2 bases; junction bases outside the gene matches: 10.

This clone is deemed medium-sized (0.01 to 0.1%). The chain links TRBV10-3 to TRBJ2-7; TRBD2 matches 7 bases. The V gene's germline CDR1 is ENHRY and CDR2 SYGVKD. V lost 11 bases, J lost 6 bases, and 13 bases stayed unmatched. The CDR3 runs to 13 residues. CDR3 amino acids: CASSGLPLGEQYF. CDR3 DNA sequence: TGTGCCTCTTCGGGACTACCCCTGGGCGAGCAGTACTTC.

The sample holds one count of this clone. The V gene is TRBV7-2, the J gene TRBJ2-5; 7 positions match TRBD1. J was trimmed by 7 bases and V by 6 bases; bases with no gene match: 8. Germline CDR1 is SGHTA and CDR2 is FQGNSA. The CDR3 runs to 13 residues. CDR3 DNA sequence: TGTGCCAGCAGACCGGGACAGACGCGGACCCAGTACTTC. Amino acid sequence: CASRPGQTRTQYF. Full variable domain (missing parts from reference TRBV7-2 and TRBJ2-5): GAGVSQSPSNKVTEKGKDVELRCDPISGHTALYWYRQSLGQGLEFLIYFQGNSAPDKSGLPSDRFSAERTGGSVSTLTIQRTQQEDSAVYLCASRPGQTRTQYFGPGTRLLVL.

J is TRBJ1-6 and V is TRBV28; maybe TRBD1 (5 bases). The CDR3 length is 16 residues. V lost 5 bases and J lost 7, with 18 bases in between. Germline CDR1 reads MDHEN; CDR2 reads SYDVKM. The CDR3 DNA sequence: TGTGCCAGCAGTGGGGGGACTCTATGGGAGAATTCACCCCTCCACTTT. This translates into CASSGGTLWENSPLHF. Variable domain in full (rest from reference TRBV28 and TRBJ1-6): DVKVTQSSRYLVKRTGEKVFLECVQDMDHENMFWYRQDPGLGLRLIYFSYDVKMKEKGDIPEGYSVSREKKERFSLILESASTNQTSMYLCASSGGTLWENSPLHFGNGTRLTVT.

In its sample, this clone was seen once. The chain couples TRBV15 to TRBJ1-5; D is unclear. Germline V lookup: CDR1 LNHNV, CDR2 YYDKDF (reference sequence). The length of the CDR3 is 15 residues. Between the trimmed V and J ends, which lost 1 base and 0 bases, there was a span of 7 bases. The CDR3 DNA sequence: TGTGCCACCAGCAGAGGTCAGTCTAGCAATCAGCCCCAGCATTTT. Its protein is CATSRGQSSNQPQHF.

This rearrangement joins TRBV18 to TRBJ1-1, with D perhaps TRBD1 (6 bases). This CDR3 has 15 residues. The V gene's germline CDR1 is KGHSH and CDR2 LQKENI. Trimming shortened V by 3 bases and J by 0 bases, and 11 bases separated the two germline ends. CDR3 bases: TGTGCCAGCTCACCCGGACAGAACATGAACACTGAAGCTTTCTTT. This sequence encodes CASSPGQNMNTEAFF.

The genes are TRBV30 and TRBJ2-7, with TRBD2 matching over 15 bases. CDR1 is GTSNPN, CDR2 SVGIG, per germline (reference sequence). V gave up 1 base and J gave up 2 bases; unmatched junction bases: 12. The CDR3 length is 19 residues. For the CDR3, the DNA is TGTGCCTGGAGTGCAAACCTTGGGAGGACTAGCGGGAGGGCCTACGAGCAGTACTTC. Its protein is CAWSANLGRTSGRAYEQYF.

V is TRBV19 and J is TRBJ2-7; 7 bases agree with TRBD1. V shed 5 bases and J 0 bases; nucleotides not matched to a gene: 7. Germline V gives CDR1 LNHDA, CDR2 SQIVND (reference sequence). The CDR3 consists of 15 residues. DNA of the CDR3: TGTGCCAGTAGTCAGGGACAGAGCTTCTCCTACGAGCAGTACTTC. Its translation: CASSQGQSFSYEQYF.

The gene calls are TRBV5-1 and TRBJ1-1; a weak D match, TRBD1 (6 bases). CDR3 length: 15 amino acids. Germline V gene lookup returns CDR1 SGHRS and CDR2 YFSETQ. Between the trimmed V and J ends, which lost 4 bases and 0 bases, there was a span of 13 bases. The CDR3 DNA reads TGCGCCAGCAGCCTTCCAGGGACATTGAACACTGAAGCTTTCTTT. Translated: CASSLPGTLNTEAFF.

The sample holds one count of this clone. This CDR3 reads CASSLISGRALGNEQFF. Written as DNA, the CDR3 is TGCGCCAGCAGCTTAATTAGCGGGAGGGCCTTGGGCAATGAGCAGTTCTTC. The chain combines TRBV5-1 with TRBJ2-1, with 11 positions matching TRBD2. The ends lost 2 bases at V and 6 bases at J; junction bases unmatched: 10. This CDR3 is built from 17 residues. Germline CDR1 is SGHRS and CDR2 is YFSETQ.

The chain carries TRBV28 and TRBJ1-2, with a tentative D call TRBD1 (6 bases). The CDR3 consists of 14 residues. Germline-derived CDR1 and CDR2 are MDHEN and SYDVKM. Trimming shortened V by 9 bases and J by 0 bases, and 14 bases separated the two germline ends. The CDR3 here is CASSWGLANYGYTF. The CDR3 DNA follows: TGTGCCAGTTCGTGGGGGCTTGCTAACTATGGCTACACCTTC.

V gene TRBV25-1 combines with J gene TRBJ2-3, with TRBD2 matching 7 bases. Trimming cost V 6 bases and J 14 bases; bases outside gene matches: 5. The CDR3 covers 10 residues. CDR1 MGHDK and CDR2 SYGVNS come from the germline V gene. CDR3 sequence reads: CASSGGYWYF. CDR3 DNA sequence: TGTGCCAGCAGCGGGGGGTATTGGTATTTT.

As concerns this clone: The limits of the CDR3 on the DNA are not certain, so only TCRdb's listed CDR3 is given. The genes are TRBV19 and TRBJ2-1; the table calls TRBD2, which could not be checked here. Looked up from germline, CDR1 is LNHDA and CDR2 is SQIVND (reference sequence). The CDR3 adds up to 14 amino acids, both ends counted. This CDR3 is CASVPRARNNEQFF.